The clone carrying this T cell receptor (beta chain) was picked up one time. The antigen remains unidentified. Produced via immunoSEQ multiplex PCR; TCRdb's table is partial and in-frame only. The sample consists of about 100,000 clones, around 87% of them appearing once. This sample stems from a study of T cell responses to AZD1222 COVID-19 vaccine. This CDR3 spans 15 amino acids. Germline V gene lookup returns CDR1 LGHDT and CDR2 YNNKEL (reference sequence). Trimming took off 2 bases at V and 6 bases at J, with 16 bases between the two ends. Study-level points and caveats: AZD1222 recipients seropositive at baseline numbered only five to seven. Nearly half of unique spike-specific TCRs reportedly avoided B.1.351 and B.1.1.7 mutated regions.

The chain employs TRBV3-1 (or the pseudogene TRBV3-2) and TRBJ1-1; D is perhaps TRBD1 (6 bases). This specimen consisted of peripheral blood, obtained on day 0 of AZD1222 vaccination. This receptor was identified in an adult in good health. The CDR3 here is CASSQLGADRPEAFF. The CDR3 coding sequence is TGTGCCAGCAGCCAACTGGGGGCTGATCGTCCTGAAGCTTTCTTT.